The 26 T cell receptor beta chains in this list originate from one sample, sequenced in a study of cytomegalovirus exposure and HLA in healthy donors (dated by TCRdb to 2016 to 2017). To prepare the library, the immunoSEQ multiplex PCR assay was applied. For the multiplex PCR, a mixture combining 60 forward primers for TCR Vbeta segments and 13 reverse primers for TCR Jbeta segments was used. In its TCRdb copy, this immuneACCESS table keeps in-frame sequences only and misses some clones. Where compared with another copy, unresolved V genes explain less than half of these, and the others have no known cause. Across this sample there are some 130,000 clones, with around 72% seen only once. Approximately 2.6% of the sample lies in the top ten. Sequencing was done on a sample of PBMCs. The receptors stem from a human donor in good health.

This chain joins TRBV7-6 and TRBJ1-1; TRBD1 matches 7 bases. The V segment lost 1 base and the J segment 1 base; nucleotides outside the gene matches: 3. The CDR3 extends over 15 amino acids. The germline V gene has CDR1 SGHVS and CDR2 FNYEAQ. The CDR3 DNA reads as TGTGCCAGCAGCTTAGACGGGACAGAGAACACTGAAGCTTTCTTT. Translating it yields CASSLDGTENTEAFF.

The genes are TRBV2 and TRBJ2-7, with TRBD2 matching 13 bases. This CDR3 region has 14 residues. V dropped 1 base and J dropped 9; count of bases not matched to a gene: 3. Per germline, CDR1 SNHLY and CDR2 FYNNEI. The CDR3 is CASSEGGTSGVQYF. The CDR3 bases are TGTGCCAGCAGTGAAGGGGGGACTAGCGGGGTGCAGTACTTC.

The CDR3 DNA is TGCGCCAGCAGTCTTACTTGGTGGACAGATCGTAAAAAATATGGCTACACCTTC. As protein: CASSLTWWTDRKKYGYTF. The V call is TRBV23-1, the J call TRBJ1-2; perhaps TRBD1 as D (6 bases). TRBV23-1 is annotated as an ORF whose role is uncertain. The V end was cut by 4 bases, the J end by 5 bases, with 26 bases between. The length of the CDR3 is 18 residues.

This clone was observed a handful of times. The chain employs TRBV10-3 and TRBJ2-7, with a weak D call TRBD1 (5 bases). In germline, CDR1 is ENHRY, CDR2 SYGVKD. Trimming stripped 7 bases from V and 3 bases from J, with 13 bases between. This CDR3 spans 13 amino acids. The CDR3 loop is CAIMSPGNYEQYF. DNA for the CDR3: TGTGCCATCATGAGTCCAGGGAACTACGAGCAGTACTTC.

This chain links TRBV10-1 with TRBJ2-1; D ambiguous. This CDR3 has 11 residues. Germline V gene sequence: CDR1 WNHNN, CDR2 SYGVQD (reference sequence). V lost 0 bases and J lost 9, with 3 bases in between. CDR3 sequence reads: CASSESSEQFF. CDR3 coding DNA: TGCGCCAGCAGTGAGTCCAGTGAGCAGTTCTTC.

This clone came up once. This chain joins TRBV2 and TRBJ2-1; the match to TRBD2 covers 14 bases. Looked up from germline, CDR1 is SNHLY and CDR2 is FYNNEI. Trimming removed 7 bases from V and 9 bases from J; junction bases left unmatched: 8. The CDR3 length is 15 residues. For the CDR3, the DNA is TGTGCCAGCACCGGACTAGCGGGAGGTTTAGGTGAGCAGTTCTTC. Amino acids: CASTGLAGGLGEQFF.

This clone appeared once. The chain has TRBV9 and TRBJ2-3; 9 bases line up with TRBD2. The junction had 12 bases not matched to a gene; V was cut back by 3 bases and J by 4 bases. The CDR3 extends over 17 amino acids. Germline V CDR1 and CDR2: SGDLS, YYNGEE. CDR3 bases: TGTGCCAGCAGCGCCTTAACGGGCGGGAGGGCCGCAGATACGCAGTATTTT. It specifies CASSALTGGRAADTQYF.

This clone was counted a single time. This chain joins TRBV27 and TRBJ1-5; D unclear. The CDR3 is 15 amino acids. Germline V gene lookup returns CDR1 MNHEY and CDR2 SMNVEV (reference sequence). V lost 1 base and J lost 5, with 12 bases in between. The CDR3 region is CASSLFRPEDQPQHF. CDR3 sequence (DNA): TGTGCCAGCAGTTTATTTAGGCCAGAGGATCAGCCCCAGCATTTT.

The J gene is TRBJ1-2, the V gene TRBV5-1; D unresolved. The ends were cut back, 1 base at V and 0 bases at J, with 4 bases in the middle. The germline V gene encodes CDR1 SGHRS and CDR2 YFSETQ. The CDR3 is made up of 13 amino acids. CDR3 DNA: TGCGCCAGCAGCTTGTCAGCTAACTATGGCTACACCTTC. This translates into CASSLSANYGYTF.

This clone was detected only a few times. The chain couples TRBV9 to TRBJ1-1, with D tentatively TRBD1 (5 bases). The CDR3 has 18 residues. Trimming left V 0 bases short and J 4 bases short, with 22 bases between. Germline CDR1 reads SGDLS; CDR2 reads YYNGEE. In nucleotides, the CDR3 is TGTGCCAGCAGCGTAGCTCCTCAGGGTAAGGGTCCGAGCACTGAAGCTTTCTTT. Its translation is CASSVAPQGKGPSTEAFF. The whole variable domain, filled in from reference TRBV9 and TRBJ1-1, reads DSGVTQTPKHLITATGQRVTLRCSPRSGDLSVYWYQQSLDQGLQFLIQYYNGEERAKGNILERFSAQQFPDLHSELNLSSLELGDSALYFCASSVAPQGKGPSTEAFFGQGTRLTVV.

This clone was seen just once. This chain joins TRBV4-3 and TRBJ2-7; 9 positions agree with TRBD2. Germline CDR1 is LGHNA and CDR2 is YSLEER. With 4 bases clipped from V and 0 bases from J, the junction kept 10 bases outside the gene matches. The CDR3 is 17 amino acids. CDR3 sequence: CASSPQTSGRSSYEQYF. DNA of the CDR3: TGCGCCAGCAGCCCACAAACTAGCGGGCGTAGCTCCTACGAGCAGTACTTC.

In its sample, this clone was seen once. V is TRBV27 and J is TRBJ1-4, with D possibly matching TRBD1 (6 bases). The CDR3 length is 13 residues. V was shortened by 5 bases and J by 11 bases, with 15 bases between the two germline ends. Germline lookup yields CDR1 MNHEY and CDR2 SMNVEV (reference sequence). The CDR3 is CASSRQAPGKLFF. The CDR3 region has the DNA TGTGCCAGCAGTCGACAGGCCCCTGGGAAACTGTTTTTT. Combining the CDR3 with reference TRBV27 and TRBJ1-4 gives the whole variable domain EAQVTQNPRYLITVTGKKLTVTCSQNMNHEYMSWYRQDPGLGLRQIYYSMNVEVTDKGDVPEGYKVSRKEKRNFPLILESPSPNQTSLYFCASSRQAPGKLFFGSGTQLSVL.

The CDR3 reads CASSLEATSGGKEQFF. CDR3 coding DNA: TGTGCCAGCAGCTTGGAGGCGACTAGCGGGGGGAAGGAGCAGTTCTTC. The rearrangement links TRBV5-4 to TRBJ2-1, with 13 nucleotides matching TRBD2. Germline CDR1 reads SGHNT; CDR2 reads YYREEE (reference sequence). V lost 0 bases, J lost 10 bases, and 7 bases stayed unmatched. The CDR3 extends over 16 amino acids.

This rearrangement joins TRBV30 to TRBJ1-1; a weak D match, TRBD1 (6 bases). The germline V gene has CDR1 GTSNPN and CDR2 SVGIG (reference sequence). Trimming removed 2 bases from V and 3 bases from J, with 13 bases in between. This CDR3 region has 14 residues. The CDR3 sequence: CAWSRLRTDTEAFF. The CDR3 nucleotides read TGTGCCTGGAGTAGATTGCGGACAGACACTGAAGCTTTCTTT.

The chain couples TRBV30 to TRBJ2-7, with D perhaps matching TRBD2 (6 bases). Germline lookup yields CDR1 GTSNPN and CDR2 SVGIG (reference sequence). The CDR3 extends over 16 amino acids. V was clipped by 5 bases and J by 0 bases, with 20 bases between them. The CDR3 region has the DNA TGTGCCTGGTCCCCTCCCCGGGGAGGTCGCTCCTACGAGCAGTACTTC. Translation gives CAWSPPRGGRSYEQYF.

V is TRBV5-4 and J is TRBJ2-1; no clear D gene. Per germline, CDR1 SGHNT and CDR2 YYREEE (reference sequence). Between the trimmed V and J ends, which lost 4 bases and 7 bases, there was a span of 9 bases. The CDR3 consists of 12 residues. The CDR3 is CASSPFPNEQFF. The CDR3 DNA reads TGTGCCAGCAGCCCCTTTCCTAATGAGCAGTTCTTC.

The chain links TRBV7-2 to TRBJ2-5; TRBD2 might be the D (6 bases). The V gene's germline CDR1 is SGHTA and CDR2 FQGNSA. The V gene lost 1 base and the J gene lost 3 bases, with 9 bases spanning the gap. This CDR3 has 14 amino acids. The CDR3 DNA follows: TGTGCCAGCAGCTTAGGTGGCGGGAAAGAGACCCAGTACTTC. Translated, it gives CASSLGGGKETQYF.

The genes are TRBV4-3 and TRBJ2-3; no clear D gene. The CDR3 consists of 15 residues. Trimming removed 0 bases at V and 2 bases at J, with 9 bases between. CDR1 and CDR2 from the germline V gene are LGHNA and YSLEER. As DNA, the CDR3 is TGCGCCAGCAGCCAAGATCGCCAGATCACAGATACGCAGTATTTT. Protein product: CASSQDRQITDTQYF.

This chain links TRBV5-1 with TRBJ1-2; 11 nucleotides match TRBD1. The CDR3 is made up of 15 amino acids. The junction had 9 bases not matched to a gene; V was cut back by 4 bases and J by 7 bases. From germline, CDR1 is SGHRS and CDR2 YFSETQ. In DNA, the CDR3 is TGCGCCAGCAGCCCTGGGACAGGGGGAGGTTCTGGCTACACCTTC. Residues: CASSPGTGGGSGYTF.

This clone was detected once. This chain joins TRBV7-6 and TRBJ2-7; 15 positions agree with TRBD2. V trimming: 5 bases; J trimming: 7 bases; junction bases outside the gene matches: 9. The CDR3 is made up of 16 amino acids. Germline assignment: CDR1 SGHVS and CDR2 FNYEAQ. The CDR3 DNA is TGTGCCAGCAGCCCTTGGACTAGCGGGAGGGCCGGGGAGCAGTACTTC. It translates to CASSPWTSGRAGEQYF.

The CDR3 region has the DNA TGTGCCAGAAGCTTGGTACTAGCGGGAGTTTATTCCGACTACAATGAGCAGTTCTTC. Amino acids: CARSLVLAGVYSDYNEQFF. The chain employs TRBV5-3 and TRBJ2-1, with 11 nucleotides matching TRBD2. TRBV5-3 is identified as an open reading frame with a role that is uncertain. The CDR3 consists of 19 residues. The junction had 11 bases not matched to a gene; V was cut back by 0 bases and J by 3 bases.

The chain carries TRBV4-1 and TRBJ2-3; 13 bases are shared with TRBD2. Germline trimming cut 6 bases from V and 2 bases from J; bases unmatched to any gene: 2. Germline values: CDR1 MGHRA, CDR2 YSYEKL. The CDR3 spans 15 residues. CDR3 DNA: TGCGCCAGCAGGGGACTAGCGGGGAACACAGATACGCAGTATTTT. Amino acids: CASRGLAGNTDTQYF.

The chain couples TRBV6-6 to TRBJ1-6, with D perhaps matching TRBD1 (5 bases). The CDR3 loop spans 15 amino acids. Germline CDR1 and CDR2: MNHNY and SVGAGI (reference sequence). V was pared by 4 bases and J by 4 bases, with 11 bases between. The CDR3 reads CASSFDSIYNSPLHF. The DNA of the CDR3 is TGTGCCAGCAGTTTCGACAGTATTTATAATTCACCCCTCCACTTT.

The rearrangement joins TRBV7-9 to TRBJ2-5; 14 nucleotides line up with TRBD2. CDR3 length: 18 amino acids. Germline trimming cut 1 base from V and 5 bases from J; bases unmatched to any gene: 9. Germline V gives CDR1 SEHNR, CDR2 FQNEAQ (reference sequence). CDR3: CASSLGAGLAGGAETQYF. The CDR3, as DNA: TGTGCCAGCAGCTTAGGGGCAGGACTAGCGGGGGGCGCGGAGACCCAGTACTTC. Using reference TRBV7-9 and TRBJ2-5 for the parts outside the CDR3, the full variable domain is DTGVSQNPRHKITKRGQNVTFRCDPISEHNRLYWYRQTLGQGPEFLTYFQNEAQLEKSRLLSDRFSAERPKGSFSTLEIQRTEQGDSAMYLCASSLGAGLAGGAETQYFGPGTRLLVL.

The chain couples TRBV7-2 to TRBJ2-2; 10 nucleotides match TRBD2. The CDR3 totals 16 residues. V shed 5 bases and J 2 bases; nucleotides not matched to a gene: 5. Germline V gene lookup returns CDR1 SGHTA and CDR2 FQGNSA. The CDR3 reads CASSTWTSGNTGELFF. The DNA of the CDR3 is TGTGCCAGCAGCACCTGGACTAGCGGTAACACCGGGGAGCTGTTTTTT.

The chain links TRBV27 to TRBJ2-1; the D gene is possibly TRBD1 (5 bases). With 3 bases removed from V and 2 bases from J, the gap between germline ends came to 11 bases. CDR1 is MNHEY and CDR2 is SMNVEV in the germline V gene (reference sequence). CDR3 size: 15 residues. The CDR3 DNA reads TGTGCCAGCAGTTTCGAGGTGGGGCCCTACAATGAGCAGTTCTTC. It yields the protein CASSFEVGPYNEQFF.